The 22 T cell receptor beta chains listed next were all sequenced from one sample in a study of CD8+ T cells in alopecia areata. It was cDNA, reverse transcribed from extracted RNA, that served as the sequencing template. Clones were sequenced by immunoSEQ multiplex PCR, and TCRdb holds only the in-frame ones, with some missing. The table lists around 70,000 clones, 25% to 30% of them singletons. Treatment: oral pan-JAK inhibitor, 5-10 mg twice daily. The sample in question was CD8+ T cells sorted from blood, obtained at week 4, from a patient treated with tofacitinib. The receptors here all came from a human donor with alopecia areata.

This clone occurred a few times. The rearrangement links TRBV30 to TRBJ2-7; weak D call: TRBD2 (6 bases). Trimming pared 2 bases from V and 5 bases from J, leaving 13 bases between. This CDR3 is built from 13 residues. Germline values: CDR1 GTSNPN, CDR2 SVGIG (reference sequence). The CDR3 DNA reads as TGTGCCTGGAGTTCGCAGGGAGGAGACGAGCAGTACTTC. It translates to CAWSSQGGDEQYF.

The rearrangement joins TRBV27 to TRBJ2-4, with D possibly called TRBD1 or TRBD2 (5 bases each). The germline V gene has CDR1 MNHEY and CDR2 SMNVEV (reference sequence). Trimming removed 2 bases at V and 6 bases at J, with 17 bases between. The CDR3 is 16 amino acids. The CDR3 region has the DNA TGTGCCAGCAGTTTAACGGTCCCCTCTGGGGGAAACATTCAGTACTTC. This translates into CASSLTVPSGGNIQYF.

The genes are TRBV7-9 and TRBJ2-4; no reliable D call. The CDR3 has 15 residues. Germline values: CDR1 SEHNR, CDR2 FQNEAQ (reference sequence). Trimming cost V 4 bases and J 1 base, with 11 bases left between them. CDR3 sequence (DNA): TGTGCCAGCAGCTCTCCTGCAAGGGCCAAAAACATTCAGTACTTC. Protein product: CASSSPARAKNIQYF.

V and J are TRBV29-1 and TRBJ1-2, with D possibly TRBD1 on 6 matching bases. The germline CDR1 and CDR2 sequences are SQVTM and ANQGSEA. This CDR3 is 12 amino acids long. The V gene lost 4 bases and the J gene lost 4 bases, with 10 bases spanning the gap. CDR3 amino acids: CSVVGTRYGYTF. The CDR3 nucleotides read TGCAGCGTTGTCGGGACACGCTATGGCTACACCTTC.

This chain joins TRBV29-1 and TRBJ2-1; TRBD2 agrees at 15 bases. Germline assignment: CDR1 SQVTM and CDR2 ANQGSEA. This CDR3 has 17 amino acids. Trimming took 1 base from V and 4 from J; bases not matched to a gene: 5. The DNA for the CDR3 is TGCAGCGTTGAAGGGACTAGCGGGAGGGATAGGTACAATGAGCAGTTCTTC. Amino acid sequence: CSVEGTSGRDRYNEQFF.

A few counts support this clone. The rearrangement links TRBV7-2 to TRBJ2-7; D perhaps matches TRBD1 (5 bases). Deletions cut 5 bases from V and 3 bases from J, with 5 bases between. The germline V gene encodes CDR1 SGHTA and CDR2 FQGNSA. CDR3 size: 11 residues. The CDR3 reads CASSRGYEQYF. CDR3 sequence (DNA): TGTGCCAGCAGCAGGGGCTACGAGCAGTACTTC.

This clone appeared a few times. The chain employs TRBV5-1 and TRBJ2-3, with D possibly matching TRBD1 (5 bases). This CDR3 is 14 amino acids long. The V end was cut by 5 bases, the J end by 0 bases, with 10 bases between. CDR1 and CDR2 (germline): SGHRS, YFSETQ. The CDR3 is CASRTAGSTDTQYF. The DNA for the CDR3 is TGCGCCAGCAGGACAGCTGGTAGCACAGATACGCAGTATTTT. Using reference TRBV5-1 and TRBJ2-3 for the parts outside the CDR3, the full variable domain is KAGVTQTPRYLIKTRGQQVTLSCSPISGHRSVSWYQQTPGQGLQFLFEYFSETQRNKGNFPGRFSGRQFSNSRSEMNVSTLELGDSALYLCASRTAGSTDTQYFGPGTRLTVL.

This clone was counted once. The CDR3 does not end in the conserved phenylalanine or tryptophan, so this is likely a read error. The CDR3 DNA follows: TGCAGCGTTGCCTTGGCGGGGGGGGCTTACGAGCAGTACCTC. Protein sequence: CSVALAGGAYEQYL. This chain joins TRBV29-1 and TRBJ2-7; TRBD2 agrees at 9 bases. The CDR3 is 14 residues long. CDR1 and CDR2 (germline): SQVTM, ANQGSEA. Trimming took 4 bases from V and 4 from J; bases not matched to a gene: 8.

V gene TRBV6-1 combines with J gene TRBJ1-5, with D possibly TRBD1 on 6 matching bases. CDR1 is MNHNS and CDR2 is SASEGT in the germline V gene. The V gene lost 6 bases and the J gene lost 0 bases, with 12 bases spanning the gap. CDR3 length: 15 amino acids. The CDR3 DNA sequence: TGTGCCAGCAGCCCAGGGGATTTTAGCAATCAGCCCCAGCATTTT. It codes for CASSPGDFSNQPQHF.

This clone has a handful of counts. The V call is TRBV27, the J call TRBJ2-1; D possibly corresponds to TRBD1 (5 bases). Trimming left V 4 bases short and J 3 bases short, with 7 bases between. CDR3 length equals 13 residues. Germline loops: CDR1 MNHEY, CDR2 SMNVEV (reference sequence). CDR3 in amino acids: CASSYDSYNEQFF. As DNA, the CDR3 is TGTGCCAGCAGTTACGACAGCTACAATGAGCAGTTCTTC.

The V and J genes are TRBV30 and TRBJ2-7; 8 nucleotides match TRBD2. Losses at the gene ends were 2 bases for V and 2 bases for J; bases not matched to a gene: 5. The CDR3 is 14 residues long. Germline CDR1 and CDR2: GTSNPN and SVGIG (reference sequence). The CDR3 is CAWSRAAGAYEQYF. The CDR3 DNA follows: TGTGCCTGGAGTAGGGCAGCGGGAGCCTACGAGCAGTACTTC.

This clone was observed a handful of times. The CDR3 region has the DNA TGTGCCTGGGGCGTAAATGAGCAGTTCTTC. It codes for CAWGVNEQFF. The genes are TRBV30 and TRBJ2-1; no clear D gene. The V gene lost 5 bases and the J gene lost 7 bases, with 6 bases spanning the gap. The CDR3 extends over 10 amino acids. CDR1 and CDR2 (germline): GTSNPN, SVGIG (reference sequence).

The CDR3 loop reads CASKPTPQAYEQYF. Written as DNA, the CDR3 is TGTGCCAGCAAACCGACACCACAGGCCTACGAGCAGTACTTC. J is TRBJ2-7 and V is TRBV27; TRBD1 might be the D (5 bases). The V gene lost 7 bases and the J gene lost 2 bases, with 15 bases spanning the gap. Per germline, CDR1 MNHEY and CDR2 SMNVEV (reference sequence). This CDR3 has 14 residues.

This clone was seen once. The chain combines TRBV30 with TRBJ2-3, with TRBD1 identical over 7 bases. Germline values: CDR1 GTSNPN, CDR2 SVGIG (reference sequence). V lost 6 bases, J lost 4 bases, and 16 bases stayed unmatched. CDR3 length: 16 residues. The CDR3 protein is CACLPLPGGFADTQYF. The CDR3 nucleotides read TGTGCCTGTCTTCCACTCCCAGGGGGATTTGCAGATACGCAGTATTTT.

This clone has just a few counts. The V call is TRBV27, the J call TRBJ2-1; D not resolved. The CDR3 contains 13 residues. V lost 6 bases and J 5 bases, leaving 11 bases between the germline ends. Germline V gives CDR1 MNHEY, CDR2 SMNVEV (reference sequence). CDR3 in amino acids: CASSLSMDNEQFF. The CDR3 nucleotides read TGTGCCAGCAGCCTCTCGATGGACAATGAGCAGTTCTTC.

The CDR3 DNA is TGTGCCAGCAGGCTAGGACGCACAGATACGCAGTATTTT. Its translation is CASRLGRTDTQYF. The gene calls are TRBV27 and TRBJ2-3; D remains ambiguous. The CDR3 totals 13 residues. CDR1 MNHEY and CDR2 SMNVEV come from the germline V gene (reference sequence). V was pared by 6 bases and J by 1 base, with 8 bases between.

This clone was counted a few times. The chain's CDR3 is CAWSEADVTGELFF. As DNA, the CDR3 is TGTGCCTGGAGCGAGGCCGATGTGACCGGGGAGCTGTTTTTT. The gene calls are TRBV30 and TRBJ2-2; D uncertain. V dropped 3 bases and J dropped 5 bases, with 13 bases sitting between them. Germline lookup yields CDR1 GTSNPN and CDR2 SVGIG (reference sequence). This CDR3 region has 14 residues. Combining the CDR3 with reference TRBV30 and TRBJ2-2 gives the whole variable domain SQTIHQWPATLVQPVGSPLSLECTVEGTSNPNLYWYRQAAGRGLQLLFYSVGIGQISSEVPQNLSASRPQDRQFILSSKKLLLSDSGFYLCAWSEADVTGELFFGEGSRLTVL.

This clone has more than one count but fewer than ten. This chain links TRBV27 with TRBJ1-1, with D perhaps matching TRBD1 (6 bases). The CDR3 contains 15 residues. Germline CDR1 is MNHEY and CDR2 is SMNVEV (reference sequence). With 6 bases removed from V and 1 base from J, the gap between germline ends came to 15 bases. The CDR3 DNA reads TGTGCCAGCAGCCGCGCTAGGGGGTCGAACACTGAAGCTTTCTTT. Its protein product is CASSRARGSNTEAFF.

The rearrangement joins TRBV29-1 to TRBJ2-1; 7 bases match TRBD1. V shed 3 bases and J 9 bases; nucleotides not matched to a gene: 5. The CDR3 runs to 12 residues. Germline V lookup: CDR1 SQVTM, CDR2 ANQGSEA. The CDR3 coding sequence is TGCAGCGTTGATAGGGGGCAGGGTGAGCAGTTCTTC. Its protein is CSVDRGQGEQFF.

The chain links TRBV29-1 to TRBJ1-3; possible D gene TRBD1, 5 bases. V lost 6 bases and J lost 4, with 10 bases in between. Germline V gene lookup returns CDR1 SQVTM and CDR2 ANQGSEA. There are 12 residues in the CDR3. CDR3: CSVGVSGNTIYF. The CDR3 nucleotides read TGCAGCGTAGGGGTATCCGGAAACACCATATATTTT.

This clone was observed a handful of times. Germline and junction disagree at one end, which may indicate a read error. The chain links TRBV29-1 to TRBJ2-7, with D hard to call. Germline V gives CDR1 SQVTM, CDR2 ANQGSEA. This CDR3 spans 13 amino acids. The CDR3 here is CSVEGHPQHEQYF. The CDR3, as DNA: TGCAGCGTAGAAGGGCATCCTCAACACGAGCAGTACTTC.

V and J are TRBV12-5 and TRBJ2-5; unclear D gene. The CDR3 has 12 amino acids. V lost 1 base and J 0 bases, leaving 0 bases between the germline ends. The V gene's germline CDR1 is LGHNT and CDR2 FRNRAP. The CDR3 reads CASGLDQETQYF. The CDR3 DNA reads TGTGCTAGTGGTTTGGACCAAGAGACCCAGTACTTC. Looking up the rest from reference TRBV12-5 and TRBJ2-5 gives the full variable domain: DARVTQTPRHKVTEMGQEVTMRCQPILGHNTVFWYRQTMMQGLELLAYFRNRAPLDDSGMPKDRFSAEMPDATLATLKIQPSEPRDSAVYFCASGLDQETQYFGPGTRLLVL.